A single sample gave rise to the 25 T cell receptor beta chains below, sequenced in a study of T cells in localized non-small cell lung cancer. The protocol was immunoSEQ multiplex PCR, while the TCRdb copy is restricted to in-frame clones and leaves out a portion. The profile shows under 2,500 clones, about 43% of them singletons. The sequenced sample was lung tumor tissue, obtained before any cancer treatment. These receptors were taken from a male donor at least 60 years old with stage II squamous cell lung carcinoma.

This chain connects TRBV23-1 to TRBJ2-3; D call uncertain. TRBV23-1 is an open reading frame whose function is uncertain. V shed 6 bases and J shed 0 bases, with 16 bases lying between them. This CDR3 region has 16 residues. CDR3 DNA sequence: TGCGCCAGCAGCCAAGATCAGGCCTGGAGCACAGATACGCAGTATTTT. Protein sequence: CASSQDQAWSTDTQYF.

This clone was observed a handful of times. This sequence joins TRBV9 and TRBJ2-1, with 7 bases matching TRBD2. V gave up 3 bases and J gave up 9 bases; unmatched junction bases: 12. The CDR3 totals 15 residues. Germline CDR1 reads SGDLS; CDR2 reads YYNGEE. This CDR3 is CASSATGTMETEQFF. As DNA, the CDR3 is TGTGCCAGCAGCGCCACCGGGACTATGGAGACTGAGCAGTTCTTC.

The chain carries TRBV6-8 and TRBJ1-1; 8 bases agree with TRBD1. The CDR3 has 17 amino acids. The V and J ends lost 5 bases and 2 bases, in that order; junction bases with no gene match: 13. Germline values: CDR1 MNHGY, CDR2 SAAAGT. The CDR3 loop is CASSDPDRGILNTEAFF. The CDR3 nucleotides read TGTGCCAGCAGTGATCCCGACAGGGGAATCTTAAACACTGAAGCTTTCTTT.

The chain is built from TRBV29-1 and TRBJ2-3; 13 nucleotides align to TRBD2. Germline V gene sequence: CDR1 SQVTM, CDR2 ANQGSEA. The CDR3 runs to 14 residues. V trimming: 7 bases; J trimming: 4 bases; junction bases outside the gene matches: 5. The CDR3 is CSASGTSGADTQYF. The CDR3 coding sequence is TGCAGCGCCTCCGGGACTAGCGGGGCAGATACGCAGTATTTT.

This clone has more than one count but fewer than ten. This chain links TRBV11-3 with TRBJ1-3; a possible D gene is TRBD1 (5 bases). The germline gives CDR1 SGHNT, CDR2 YENEEA. V lost 4 bases and J lost 2, with 12 bases in between. This CDR3 has 15 residues. The CDR3 bases are TGTGCCAGCAGCTCACAGGCGATCGCTGGAAACACCATATATTTT. This gives the protein CASSSQAIAGNTIYF.

In nucleotides, the CDR3 is TGTGCCAGCACCGACCCGGCGGGCACCGGGGAGCTGTTTTTT. The encoded protein is CASTDPAGTGELFF. V is TRBV28 and J is TRBJ2-2; D perhaps matches TRBD2 (5 bases). In germline, CDR1 is MDHEN, CDR2 SYDVKM. CDR3 length equals 14 residues. The germline V and J ends were trimmed by 7 bases and 4 bases, with 13 bases remaining between them.

This clone has more than one count but fewer than ten. The genes are TRBV9 and TRBJ2-1, with TRBD2 matching over 10 bases. The CDR3 contains 17 residues. The ends lost 4 bases at V and 4 bases at J; junction bases unmatched: 11. Per germline, CDR1 SGDLS and CDR2 YYNGEE. CDR3 nucleotide sequence: TGTGCCAGCAGCCCAACCCTTAGCGGGAGGACTTACAATGAGCAGTTCTTC. Translated: CASSPTLSGRTYNEQFF.

The chain joins TRBV14 to TRBJ2-7, with D unclear. V gave up 5 bases and J gave up 1 base, with 12 bases separating them. Germline assignment: CDR1 SGHDN and CDR2 FVKESK. The CDR3 contains 14 residues. The CDR3 DNA sequence: TGTGCCAGCAGCTTAGGACGGAGATCCTACGAGCAGTACTTC. Translated, it gives CASSLGRRSYEQYF. The whole variable domain, filled in from reference TRBV14 and TRBJ2-7, reads EAGVTQFPSHSVIEKGQTVTLRCDPISGHDNLYWYRRVMGKEIKFLLHFVKESKQDESGMPNNRFLAERTGGTYSTLKVQPAELEDSGVYFCASSLGRRSYEQYFGPGTRLTVT.

The rearrangement uses TRBV18 and TRBJ2-3; perhaps D is TRBD1 or TRBD2 (5 bases each). CDR1 and CDR2 (germline): KGHSH, LQKENI. Trimming left V 5 bases short and J 4 bases short, with 13 bases between. The CDR3 totals 14 residues. In DNA, the CDR3 is TGTGCCAGCTCAGGAGGTGGGGGTGCAGATACGCAGTATTTT. Its protein product is CASSGGGGADTQYF.

By sample fraction, this clone is large (0.1 to 1%). V and J are TRBV15 and TRBJ2-1; the match to TRBD1 covers 11 bases. This CDR3 comprises 15 residues. Germline CDR1 reads LNHNV; CDR2 reads YYDKDF (reference sequence). V trimming: 2 bases; J trimming: 8 bases; junction bases outside the gene matches: 5. CDR3 nucleotides: TGTGCCACCAGCAGATTCCGGGACAGGGGGGATGAGCAGTTCTTC. It translates to CATSRFRDRGDEQFF.

The chain couples TRBV28 to TRBJ1-5; the match to TRBD1 covers 9 bases. The length of the CDR3 is 14 residues. After removal of 4 bases from V and 6 bases from J, the junction contained 4 bases not matched to a gene. The germline V gene has CDR1 MDHEN and CDR2 SYDVKM. The CDR3 DNA is TGTGCCAGCAGTTCGGGGACAGGGAGTCAGCCCCAGCATTTT. This gives the protein CASSSGTGSQPQHF.

V is TRBV10-3 and J is TRBJ1-2; 9 nucleotides agree with TRBD1. V lost 2 bases and J lost 3; bases outside the gene matches: 4. From germline, CDR1 is ENHRY and CDR2 SYGVKD. The CDR3 is 15 residues long. The CDR3 bases are TGTGCCATCAGTGAGGGGACAGGGCGCGACTATGGCTACACCTTC. This sequence encodes CAISEGTGRDYGYTF.

This clone was seen only a few times. The chain couples TRBV19 to TRBJ1-5; D perhaps matches TRBD1 (5 bases). V was cut by 6 bases and J by 6 bases, with 21 bases left in between. This CDR3 comprises 16 residues. Germline values: CDR1 LNHDA, CDR2 SQIVND (reference sequence). CDR3 in amino acids: CASSPPTGEGIQPQHF. CDR3 nucleotide sequence: TGTGCCAGTAGCCCCCCTACGGGGGAGGGAATTCAGCCCCAGCATTTT.

This clone has just a few counts. The rearrangement joins TRBV29-1 to TRBJ2-1; 8 positions agree with TRBD1. With V trimmed by 5 bases and J by 4 bases, 4 bases remained unmatched. CDR1 and CDR2 (germline): SQVTM, ANQGSEA. The CDR3 has 13 residues. CDR3 sequence: CSVKGTGYNEQFF. CDR3 in DNA: TGCAGCGTTAAAGGGACAGGATACAATGAGCAGTTCTTC.

The table lists this clone with a few counts. The chain combines TRBV18 with TRBJ2-7; weak D call: TRBD2 (5 bases). CDR3 length: 15 residues. Germline V gene sequence: CDR1 KGHSH, CDR2 LQKENI. V gave up 0 bases and J gave up 7 bases, with 16 bases separating them. The CDR3 loop is CASSPPRGGSGEQYF. CDR3 DNA sequence: TGTGCCAGCTCACCACCCCGCGGCGGGTCCGGAGAGCAGTACTTC.

This sequence joins TRBV19 and TRBJ2-5; 10 positions agree with TRBD2. The CDR3 covers 15 residues. The V segment lost 6 bases and the J segment 1 base; nucleotides outside the gene matches: 5. Germline CDR1 and CDR2: LNHDA and SQIVND (reference sequence). The CDR3 sequence: CASSPGTSAQETQYF. The CDR3, as DNA: TGTGCCAGTAGCCCCGGGACTAGCGCCCAAGAGACCCAGTACTTC.

V and J are TRBV7-5 and TRBJ2-3; the table's D gene call, TRBD2, was not cross checked with the DNA. TRBV7-5 has pseudogene status. The CDR3 length is 14 residues. The CDR3 spells CASSQQRGEDTQYF. CDR3 nucleotide sequence: TGTGCCAGCAGCCAGCAGCGGGGGGAAGATACGCAGTATTTT.

The chain employs TRBV14 and TRBJ2-1; TRBD2 matches 8 bases. CDR1 and CDR2 from the germline V gene are SGHDN and FVKESK. V lost 5 bases to trimming and J lost 2 bases; unmatched junction nucleotides: 11. The CDR3 has 17 amino acids. DNA for the CDR3: TGTGCCAGCAGCACGGCCCATTCGGGGGGGCCCTACAATGAGCAGTTCTTC. Protein product: CASSTAHSGGPYNEQFF.

On this clone: One junction end does not reproduce the germline sequence, and a read error may be involved. The chain combines TRBV28 with TRBJ2-3; 7 positions match TRBD1. The germline V gene encodes CDR1 MDHEN and CDR2 SYDVKM. This CDR3 region has 17 residues. CDR3 loop: CASKRGQRVEVIHTQYF. The CDR3 bases are TGTGCCAGCAAAAGGGGACAGCGCGTCGAAGTAATACATACGCAGTACTTT.

As for this clone: One junction end does not reproduce the germline sequence, and a read error may be involved. The chain uses TRBV14 and TRBJ2-7, with 9 nucleotides matching TRBD2. The CDR3 covers 17 residues. CDR1 is SGHDN, CDR2 FVKESK, per germline. The CDR3 reads CASSQDPSAGGPGEQYF. DNA for the CDR3: TGTGCCAGCAGCCAGGACCCTAGTGCGGGAGGGCCGGGGGAGCAATACTTC.

The table lists this clone with a few counts. Owing to an unread or ambiguous base, the encoded residue is reported as X. This sequence joins TRBV30 and TRBJ1-4; no clear D gene. The germline V gene encodes CDR1 GTSNPN and CDR2 SVGIG (reference sequence). The length of the CDR3 is 11 residues. V gave up 0 bases and J gave up 11 bases, with 7 bases separating them. This CDR3 reads CAWSVGXKLFF. In DNA form, the CDR3 reads TGTGCCTGGAGTGTAGGCARTAAACTGTTTTTT.

In this sample, this clone turned up a few times. At the DNA level, this CDR3 is encoded by other sequences in the same sample as well. The chain recombines TRBV18 with TRBJ1-1, with D uncertain. The CDR3 extends over 13 amino acids. Trimming took 2 bases from V and 3 from J, leaving 7 bases between them. The germline V gene has CDR1 KGHSH and CDR2 LQKENI. The DNA of the CDR3 is TGTGCCAGCTCACCATCGGTAGACACTGAAGCTTTCTTT. Translation gives CASSPSVDTEAFF. Variable domain in full (rest from reference TRBV18 and TRBJ1-1): NAGVMQNPRHLVRRRGQEARLRCSPMKGHSHVYWYRQLPEEGLKFMVYLQKENIIDESGMPKERFSAEFPKEGPSILRIQQVVRGDSAAYFCASSPSVDTEAFFGQGTRLTVV.

The CDR3, as DNA: TGTGCCAGCAGTTTTATGAGGGGAAATCAGCCCCAGCATTTT. Its protein product is CASSFMRGNQPQHF. The rearrangement uses TRBV28 and TRBJ1-5; D possibly corresponds to TRBD1 (5 bases). CDR3 length: 14 residues. V was trimmed by 3 bases and J by 4 bases, leaving 10 bases between them. Germline CDR1 reads MDHEN; CDR2 reads SYDVKM.

In its sample, this clone ranks as medium-sized. The V call is TRBV9, the J call TRBJ1-2; 11 bases line up with TRBD1. The CDR3 extends over 16 amino acids. Germline V gene lookup returns CDR1 SGDLS and CDR2 YYNGEE. V lost 3 bases to trimming and J lost 6 bases; unmatched junction nucleotides: 10. The CDR3 nucleotides are TGTGCCAGCAGCGAGACCGGGACAGGGGGTCAGAATGGCTACACCTTC. Protein: CASSETGTGGQNGYTF.

This chain joins TRBV9 and TRBJ2-3; D not resolved. The CDR3 is 14 residues long. V lost 4 bases and J 2 bases, leaving 11 bases between the germline ends. CDR1 is SGDLS, CDR2 YYNGEE, per germline. CDR3 sequence: CASSLGKSTDTQYF. The DNA for the CDR3 is TGTGCCAGCAGCTTGGGTAAATCCACAGATACGCAGTATTTT. The full variable domain, its missing parts supplied by reference TRBV9 and TRBJ2-3, is DSGVTQTPKHLITATGQRVTLRCSPRSGDLSVYWYQQSLDQGLQFLIQYYNGEERAKGNILERFSAQQFPDLHSELNLSSLELGDSALYFCASSLGKSTDTQYFGPGTRLTVL.